This TCR beta chain was retrieved from a study of response to subunit inactivated influenza vaccine. Study results and caveats: After each seasonal influenza vaccination, few new T cells are recruited, the authors suggested.

About this clonotype itself: The antigen remains undetermined.

TCRdb reprocessed the RT-PCR reads with MiXCR, giving one entry per CDR3 protein. This repertoire shows 800,000 or so distinct CDR3 sequences, around 20% found once; its top ten account for roughly 10%. The source material was PBMCs from blood, sampled approximately 5 days after vaccination. This TCR came from a man between 45 and 60 years old who received an inactivated influenza vaccine.

The CDR3 DNA reads TGTGCCACCAGCAGACCGACAGGGGTCGAGCAGTACTTC. Translated, it gives CATSRPTGVEQYF. The chain is built from TRBV15 and TRBJ2-7, with TRBD1 matching over 8 bases. With V trimmed by 2 bases and J by 6 bases, 3 bases remained unmatched. Germline-derived CDR1 and CDR2 are LNHNV and YYDKDF (reference sequence). CDR3 length: 13 residues.